This T cell receptor (beta chain) is drawn from a study of Ad26.COV2.S vaccination and SARS-CoV-2 variants. TCRdb's copy holds only in-frame clones and misses some; the assay was immunoSEQ multiplex PCR. Here the sample spans more than 400,000 clones, roughly 87% being singletons. This sample's treatment: some 20 received Ad26.COV2.S at low or high dose, single or two shots; roughly 5 received placebo; per-sample allocation not given. Following the first vaccine or placebo injection, samples were taken on day 63. The material was peripheral blood, obtained in a trial of Ad26.COV2.S vaccine versus placebo. The clonotype was recovered from a person between 18 and 60 years old who received the Ad26.COV2.S COVID-19 vaccine or a placebo.

CDR3 residues: CASSYFMNTEAFF. CDR3 in DNA: TGTGCCAGCAGTTACTTTATGAACACTGAAGCTTTCTTT. V gene TRBV6-5 combines with J gene TRBJ1-1, with unresolved D. The CDR3 has 13 amino acids. Trimming cost V 1 base and J 0 bases, with 3 bases left between them. Per germline, CDR1 MNHEY and CDR2 SVGAGI.